The 19 T cell receptor beta chains given below trace back to one sample, sequenced in a study of cytomegalovirus exposure and HLA in healthy donors. The PCR used 60 Vbeta and 13 Jbeta primers. This table comes from immunoSEQ multiplex PCR, and its TCRdb copy is limited to in-frame clones, with some not included. The table shows 200,000 or so clones, with more than 70% occurring only once. Sequencing was carried out using PBMCs. The receptors derive from a boy younger than 18 in good health and CMV-seronegative.

The chain is built from TRBV29-1 and TRBJ1-2, with a weak D call TRBD1 (5 bases). The germline V gene has CDR1 SQVTM and CDR2 ANQGSEA. The CDR3 sequence is 14 residues long. Trimming shortened V by 2 bases and J by 0 bases, and 10 bases separated the two germline ends. The DNA of the CDR3 is TGCAGCGTTGAACGCAGGGCGGCTAACTATGGCTACACCTTC. As protein: CSVERRAANYGYTF.

V is TRBV6-5 and J is TRBJ2-5, with D perhaps TRBD2 (5 bases). The germline V gene encodes CDR1 MNHEY and CDR2 SVGAGI. The CDR3 runs 13 residues. The V gene lost 6 bases and the J gene lost 5 bases, with 13 bases spanning the gap. The CDR3 reads CASRESGGETQYF. CDR3 DNA: TGTGCCAGCAGGGAAAGCGGTGGTGAGACCCAGTACTTC.

The table lists this clone with a few counts. The rearrangement joins TRBV6-6 to TRBJ1-2; TRBD1 matches 7 bases. Germline CDR1 reads MNHNY; CDR2 reads SVGAGI (reference sequence). The CDR3 is 15 amino acids. V shed 6 bases, J shed 4 bases, and the junction held 11 bases outside the gene matches. CDR3 in DNA: TGTGCCAGCAGACCCGGGACAGAAGACCCCTATGGCTACACCTTC. This codes for CASRPGTEDPYGYTF.

The chain employs TRBV9 and TRBJ2-1; TRBD2 matches 7 bases. Germline V gene lookup returns CDR1 SGDLS and CDR2 YYNGEE. The ends lost 6 bases at V and 0 bases at J; junction bases unmatched: 6. The CDR3 has 15 residues. CDR3 region: CASNAGESSYNEQFF. CDR3 bases: TGTGCCAGCAACGCGGGAGAAAGCTCCTACAATGAGCAGTTCTTC.

The chain carries TRBV30 and TRBJ1-1; tentatively, D is TRBD1 (5 bases). The V end was cut by 4 bases, the J end by 1 base, with 19 bases between. CDR1 is GTSNPN and CDR2 is SVGIG in the germline V gene (reference sequence). This CDR3 comprises 16 residues. As DNA, the CDR3 is TGTGCCTGGACTAAAGGGTCGTACAGGCCGAACACTGAAGCTTTCTTT. Translation gives CAWTKGSYRPNTEAFF.

The chain links TRBV9 to TRBJ2-3; 7 bases are a match to TRBD1. This CDR3 has 14 amino acids. The germline gives CDR1 SGDLS, CDR2 YYNGEE. J gave up 7 bases and V 2 bases, and 7 bases lay outside the gene matches. CDR3 bases: TGTGCCAGCAGCGTGTTAAAACAGGGGCATACGCAGTATTTT. This translates into CASSVLKQGHTQYF.

In its sample, this clone was seen once. The chain employs TRBV15 and TRBJ2-1; tentatively, D is TRBD2 (5 bases). V lost 1 base to trimming and J lost 3 bases, with 7 bases between them. Per the germline V gene, CDR1 is LNHNV and CDR2 is YYDKDF (reference sequence). This CDR3 region has 14 residues. The CDR3 is CATSRVGDYNEQFF. The CDR3 bases are TGTGCCACCAGCAGAGTCGGGGACTACAATGAGCAGTTCTTC.

The genes are TRBV14 and TRBJ2-1; 11 nucleotides align to TRBD2. The CDR3 length is 18 residues. Trimming took 1 base from V and 2 from J; bases not matched to a gene: 7. CDR1 and CDR2 (germline): SGHDN, FVKESK. The chain's CDR3 is CASSQGLTSGVTYNEQFF. The CDR3 DNA sequence: TGTGCCAGCAGCCAAGGCCTGACTAGCGGGGTTACCTACAATGAGCAGTTCTTC.

The chain carries TRBV9 and TRBJ1-1, with D maybe TRBD1 (5 bases). CDR1 SGDLS and CDR2 YYNGEE come from the germline V gene. This CDR3 has 14 residues. V lost 4 bases to trimming and J lost 3 bases, with 13 bases between them. DNA for the CDR3: TGTGCCAGCAGCCGAGGAGGGGCGGACACTGAAGCTTTCTTT. It specifies CASSRGGADTEAFF. The whole variable domain, remainder taken from reference TRBV9 and TRBJ1-1, is DSGVTQTPKHLITATGQRVTLRCSPRSGDLSVYWYQQSLDQGLQFLIQYYNGEERAKGNILERFSAQQFPDLHSELNLSSLELGDSALYFCASSRGGADTEAFFGQGTRLTVV.

The chain employs TRBV6-5 and TRBJ1-2; maybe TRBD1 (6 bases). CDR1 MNHEY and CDR2 SVGAGI come from the germline V gene. The CDR3 extends over 13 amino acids. Trimming took 2 bases from V and 8 from J, leaving 12 bases between them. The DNA of the CDR3 is TGTGCCAGCAGTTACACTCAACAGGGCGGCTACACCTTC. Translated, it gives CASSYTQQGGYTF.

This chain uses TRBV7-9 with TRBJ2-1; TRBD2 aligns across 13 bases. CDR1 is SEHNR and CDR2 is FQNEAQ in the germline V gene (reference sequence). V lost 5 bases to trimming and J lost 4 bases; unmatched junction nucleotides: 8. The CDR3 is 17 residues long. The CDR3 DNA is TGTGCCAGCAGCAGTAAACTAGCGGGAGGGTCATACAATGAGCAGTTCTTC. This translates into CASSSKLAGGSYNEQFF.

The J gene is TRBJ2-7, the V gene TRBV6-1, with D possibly matching TRBD1 (5 bases). The CDR3 runs 17 residues. V was shortened by 4 bases and J by 0 bases, with 19 bases between the two germline ends. Per germline, CDR1 MNHNS and CDR2 SASEGT. Here the CDR3 DNA reads TGTGCCAGCAGTGTAAGGGGTCCCGGTGTCAACTCCTACGAGCAGTACTTC. Protein sequence: CASSVRGPGVNSYEQYF.

The chain uses TRBV13 and TRBJ2-7, with D tentatively TRBD1 (7 bases). This CDR3 has 15 amino acids. V dropped 2 bases and J dropped 1 base, with 12 bases sitting between them. Germline V CDR1 and CDR2: PRHDT, FYEKMQ (reference sequence). The DNA for the CDR3 is TGTGCCAGCAGCTTAACGACAGGGACTTCCTACGAGCAGTACTTC. This codes for CASSLTTGTSYEQYF.

The gene calls are TRBV7-9 and TRBJ2-7; the D gene is possibly TRBD1 (6 bases). Germline assignment: CDR1 SEHNR and CDR2 FQNEAQ (reference sequence). This CDR3 spans 16 amino acids. V gave up 4 bases and J gave up 7 bases, with 23 bases separating them. In DNA form, the CDR3 reads TGTGCCAGCAGCTCGCCCATAGGGGGAGTTTGGATGGAGCAGTACTTC. Amino acid sequence: CASSSPIGGVWMEQYF.

A single count supports this clone. V and J are TRBV6-1 and TRBJ1-3, with TRBD1 as a possible D gene (6 bases). Trimming cost V 11 bases and J 1 base, with 12 bases left between them. Germline-derived CDR1 and CDR2 are MNHNS and SASEGT. The CDR3 is made up of 13 amino acids. The CDR3 coding sequence is TGTGCCGGGGGTGGGACATCTGGAAACACCATATATTTT. Its translation: CAGGGTSGNTIYF.

The chain employs TRBV9 and TRBJ2-2; D possibly corresponds to TRBD2 (6 bases). The length of the CDR3 is 16 residues. Looked up from germline, CDR1 is SGDLS and CDR2 is YYNGEE. Deletions cut 3 bases from V and 4 bases from J, with 16 bases between. DNA for the CDR3: TGTGCCAGCAGCGGCAACCGGGACTCATTCACCGGGGAGCTGTTTTTT. It translates to CASSGNRDSFTGELFF.

The chain couples TRBV5-6 to TRBJ1-6; tentative D call: TRBD1 (5 bases). Looked up from germline, CDR1 is SGHDT and CDR2 is YYEEEE. This CDR3 is built from 14 residues. Trimming pared 0 bases from V and 6 bases from J, leaving 7 bases between. CDR3 in amino acids: CASSLGGVNSPLHF. The CDR3 DNA reads TGTGCCAGCAGCTTGGGGGGCGTTAATTCACCCCTCCACTTT.

The chain links TRBV30 to TRBJ2-7, with 7 bases fitting TRBD2. The trim removed 6 bases at V and 6 bases at J, leaving 14 bases unmatched. This CDR3 spans 14 amino acids. In germline, CDR1 is GTSNPN, CDR2 SVGIG (reference sequence). Here the CDR3 DNA reads TGTGCCTGCCCCCGGGGAGGGACGATGAGCGAGCAGTACTTC. Translating it yields CACPRGGTMSEQYF.

This sequence joins TRBV5-4 and TRBJ1-2, with 9 positions matching TRBD1. CDR3 length: 14 residues. After removal of 2 bases from V and 3 bases from J, the junction contained 2 bases not matched to a gene. Germline values: CDR1 SGHNT, CDR2 YYREEE (reference sequence). For the CDR3, the DNA is TGTGCCAGCAGCTTACGACAGGGGGACTATGGCTACACCTTC. It yields the protein CASSLRQGDYGYTF.